A selection of T cell receptor beta chains follows, all from one sample in a study of response to subunit inactivated influenza vaccine. TCRdb re-called the RT-PCR reads through MiXCR, storing one row per CDR3 protein. The sample has 450,000 to 600,000 distinct CDR3 sequences, approximately 15% seen once; the top ten hold less than 4%. Specimen: CD4+ T cells sorted from PBMCs, collected roughly 24 months after vaccination. These receptors came from a man aged 50 to 69 who received an inactivated influenza vaccine. Both conserved end residues are part of each CDR3. A D gene is named only where the DNA matches it firmly. Size is stated for part of the rows, as once, few or many counts, or as a class when the clone is expanded.

>TRBV20-1|TRBJ2-1|TRBD2|many
CSASSGTSGRYEQFF
TGCAGTGCTAGTAGCGGGACTAGCGGGAGATATGAGCAGTTCTTC
>TRBV20-1|TRBJ2-1|TRBD1|-
CSARAGTGFGGEQFF
TGCAGTGCTAGGGCCGGGACAGGGTTCGGCGGTGAGCAGTTCTTC
>TRBV29-1|TRBJ2-2|TRBD2|few
CSVVVTSVTGELFF
TGCAGCGTTGTCGTGACTAGCGTCACCGGGGAGCTGTTTTTT
>TRBV19|TRBJ1-1|TRBD1|-
CASSTLDRGRAEAFF
TGTGCCAGTAGTACCCTTGACAGGGGAAGGGCTGAAGCTTTCTTT
>TRBV18|TRBJ2-1|-|-
CASSTAAGKYNEQFF
TGTGCCAGCTCCACCGCGGCAGGGAAGTACAATGAGCAGTTCTTC
>TRBV20-1|TRBJ2-2|TRBD1|few
CSAQAQGRNGELFF
TGCAGTGCCCAGGCACAGGGGCGGAACGGGGAGCTGTTTTTT
>TRBV21-1|TRBJ2-6|-|few
CASSQTTPAGSGANVLTF
TGTGCCAGCAGCCAAACTACCCCCGCAGGGAGTGGGGCCAACGTCCTGACTTTC
>TRBV20-1|TRBJ2-1|TRBD2|-
CSARDSGRKYNEQFF
TGCAGTGCTAGAGATAGCGGGAGGAAGTACAATGAGCAGTTCTTC
>TRBV19|TRBJ1-4|-|few
CASSRGWGVPTNEKLFF
TGTGCCAGTAGTAGAGGATGGGGCGTTCCAACTAATGAAAAACTGTTTTTT
>TRBV5-1|TRBJ1-6|-|-
CASRRFDNSPLHF
TGCGCCAGCAGAAGGTTTGATAATTCACCCCTCCACTTT
>TRBV15|TRBJ2-7|-|few
CAAGTIQRPYEQYF
TGTGCCGCTGGGACCATTCAACGGCCCTACGAGCAGTACTTC
>TRBV11-2|TRBJ2-2|-|-
CASNTQNTGELFF
TGTGCCAGCAACACACAAAACACCGGGGAGCTGTTTTTT
>TRBV7-2|TRBJ2-7|TRBD1|few
CASSYTGQAYEQYF
TGTGCCAGCAGCTATACGGGACAGGCCTACGAGCAGTACTTC
>TRBV12-3/TRBV12-4|TRBJ2-5|TRBD2|few
CASSFASGRGETQYF
TGTGCCAGCAGTTTTGCTAGCGGGAGAGGGGAGACCCAGTACTTC
>TRBV11-2|TRBJ2-7|-|many
CASSPGRYEQYF
TGTGCCAGCAGCCCCGGACGCTACGAGCAGTACTTC
>TRBV18|TRBJ1-5|TRBD1|-
CASSPDRALSPQHF
TGTGCCAGCTCACCCGACAGGGCCCTATCCCCCCAGCATTTT
>TRBV20-1|TRBJ2-3|-|few
CSGTRTEASTDTQYF
TGCAGTGGAACGAGGACAGAAGCCTCCACAGATACGCAGTATTTT
>TRBV20-1|TRBJ2-7|-|few
CSAFFTGTVSYEQYF
TGCAGTGCTTTCTTTACAGGGACTGTTTCCTACGAGCAGTACTTC
>TRBV3-1|TRBJ2-7|TRBD2|-
CASSQVGRAVWEGEQYF
TGTGCCAGCAGCCAAGTTGGGAGGGCAGTTTGGGAGGGCGAGCAGTACTTC
>TRBV4-1|TRBJ1-4|-|few
CASSQPGLLNEKLFF
TGCGCCAGCAGCCAGCCGGGTCTTCTCAATGAAAAACTGTTTTTT
>TRBV10-3|TRBJ1-1|-|-
CAISPATNTEAFF
TGTGCCATCTCCCCCGCGACGAACACTGAAGCTTTCTTT
>TRBV20-1|TRBJ2-2|-|-
CSARGATNTGELFF
TGCAGTGCTAGGGGTGCAACGAACACCGGGGAGCTGTTTTTT
>TRBV5-1|TRBJ2-7|-|few
CASSLSAGPYEQYF
TGCGCCAGCAGCTTGTCGGCCGGACCCTACGAGCAGTACTTC